This TCR beta chain was captured by sequencing in a study of PD-L1 blockade in urothelial cancer. Here immunoSEQ multiplex PCR was the method, and the copy in TCRdb shows in-frame clones only, minus some. The sample has tens of thousands of clones; more than 75% are singletons. V lost 2 bases, J lost 1 base, and 9 bases lay in between. The CDR3 has 14 amino acids. CDR1 and CDR2 (germline): KGHSH, LQKENI. The time point is: pretreatment peripheral blood. The rearrangement joins TRBV18 to TRBJ2-7, with no clear D. The sequences come from PBMCs, collected around atezolizumab (anti-PD-L1) treatment. This clonotype originated in a man in his 60s with urothelial cancer. CDR3 DNA: TGTGCCAGCTCACCATTCCCCAATTCCTACGAGCAGTACTTC. Translating it yields CASSPFPNSYEQYF.